One sample yielded the 21 T cell receptor beta chains listed below, sequenced in a study of T cell responses to AZD1222 COVID-19 vaccine. TCRdb keeps only in-frame clones here, not all; method: immunoSEQ multiplex PCR. The data show tens of thousands of clones, roughly 90% seen once. Sequencing used peripheral blood, obtained on day 0 of AZD1222 vaccination. Receptor source: an adult in good health.

The V and J genes are TRBV28 and TRBJ2-2, with D possibly matching TRBD2 (6 bases). The CDR3 consists of 14 residues. V shed 6 bases and J shed 4 bases, with 12 bases lying between them. Germline V gene data show CDR1 as MDHEN and CDR2 as SYDVKM. For the CDR3, the DNA is TGTGCCAGCAGATGGGGGGAATCCACCGGGGAGCTGTTTTTT. This codes for CASRWGESTGELFF.

The rearrangement links TRBV12-3 or TRBV12-4 to TRBJ2-3; no clear D. The CDR3 runs to 13 residues. V lost 4 bases and J lost 6, with 11 bases in between. The CDR3 DNA reads as TGTGCCAGCAGTTACCGCCTCGAGGATACGCAGTATTTT. Translated: CASSYRLEDTQYF.

The gene calls are TRBV4-2 and TRBJ1-4; possibly TRBD1 for D (6 bases). Trimming left V 0 bases short and J 6 bases short, with 20 bases between. This CDR3 spans 18 amino acids. Germline V gene data show CDR1 as LGHNA and CDR2 as YNFKEQ. CDR3 region: CASSQDSFSSTGYEKLFF. The CDR3 coding sequence is TGTGCCAGCAGCCAAGATTCGTTTTCAAGTACAGGGTATGAAAAACTGTTTTTT.

The sample holds one count of this clone. The chain uses TRBV7-8 and TRBJ2-7; maybe TRBD2 (6 bases). There are 14 residues in the CDR3. The germline V gene has CDR1 SGHVS and CDR2 FQNEAQ. The V gene lost 4 bases and the J gene lost 3 bases, with 13 bases spanning the gap. CDR3 coding DNA: TGTGCCAGCAGCTCCGGGACTTTGCTCTACGAGCAGTACTTC. This sequence encodes CASSSGTLLYEQYF.

The chain combines TRBV10-3 with TRBJ1-6, with D hard to call. V dropped 0 bases and J dropped 7 bases, with 7 bases sitting between them. In germline, CDR1 is ENHRY, CDR2 SYGVKD. The CDR3 length is 14 residues. This CDR3 reads CAISESSRNSPLHF. The CDR3 nucleotides read TGTGCCATCAGTGAGTCGAGTAGAAATTCACCCCTCCACTTT.

This chain links TRBV5-1 with TRBJ2-1, with 9 positions matching TRBD1. V lost 4 bases and J lost 3; bases outside the gene matches: 5. This CDR3 region has 15 residues. Germline V gene lookup returns CDR1 SGHRS and CDR2 YFSETQ. For the CDR3, the DNA is TGCGCCAGCAGCCCGCCGACAGGGGGCTACAATGAGCAGTTCTTC. It translates to CASSPPTGGYNEQFF.

This clone was observed a few times. The chain links TRBV20-1 to TRBJ2-7, with 8 bases matching TRBD2. This CDR3 is built from 14 residues. The V gene end was trimmed by 3 bases and the J gene end by 2 bases; junction bases not matched to a gene: 6. In germline, CDR1 is DFQATT, CDR2 SNEGSKA (reference sequence). The CDR3 reads CSASASGWPYEQYF. The CDR3 DNA follows: TGCAGTGCTAGTGCTAGCGGGTGGCCCTACGAGCAGTACTTC.

CDR3 coding DNA: TGTGCCAGCAGGAAACAGGGTAACACTGAAGCTTTCTTT. Its translation is CASRKQGNTEAFF. V is TRBV6-5 and J is TRBJ1-1, with a weak D call TRBD1 (6 bases). V lost 6 bases and J 2 bases, leaving 10 bases between the germline ends. Germline values: CDR1 MNHEY, CDR2 SVGAGI. CDR3 length: 13 amino acids.

The chain has TRBV27 and TRBJ2-6; D call uncertain. The germline gives CDR1 MNHEY, CDR2 SMNVEV (reference sequence). The CDR3 has 14 residues. Trimming stripped 5 bases from V and 0 bases from J, with 5 bases between. The CDR3 sequence is CASSTSSGANVLTF. Written as DNA, the CDR3 is TGTGCCAGCAGTACGAGCTCTGGGGCCAACGTCCTGACTTTC. The full variable domain, its missing parts supplied by reference TRBV27 and TRBJ2-6, is EAQVTQNPRYLITVTGKKLTVTCSQNMNHEYMSWYRQDPGLGLRQIYYSMNVEVTDKGDVPEGYKVSRKEKRNFPLILESPSPNQTSLYFCASSTSSGANVLTFGAGSRLTVL.

The V call is TRBV5-6, the J call TRBJ2-1; tentatively, D is TRBD1 (6 bases). This CDR3 is 15 amino acids long. Germline V gene lookup returns CDR1 SGHDT and CDR2 YYEEEE. V was pared by 4 bases and J by 0 bases, with 11 bases between. In nucleotides, the CDR3 is TGTGCCAGCAGCCCAGCGGACAGCTCCTACAATGAGCAGTTCTTC. It specifies CASSPADSSYNEQFF. Full variable domain (rest looked up from reference TRBV5-6 and TRBJ2-1): DAGVTQSPTHLIKTRGQQVTLRCSPKSGHDTVSWYQQALGQGPQFIFQYYEEEERQRGNFPDRFSGHQFPNYSSELNVNALLLGDSALYLCASSPADSSYNEQFFGPGTRLTVL.

The V gene is TRBV6-8, the J gene TRBJ1-2, with TRBD1 matching 7 bases. The V gene end was trimmed by 4 bases and the J gene end by 5 bases; junction bases not matched to a gene: 10. The V gene's germline CDR1 is MNHGY and CDR2 SAAAGT. The CDR3 contains 15 residues. CDR3 sequence: CASSSPGQQLYGYTF. The DNA of the CDR3 is TGTGCCAGCAGTTCCCCGGGACAGCAACTATATGGCTACACCTTC.

The gene calls are TRBV27 and TRBJ2-5; the D gene is possibly TRBD1 (7 bases). There are 15 residues in the CDR3. Germline assignment: CDR1 MNHEY and CDR2 SMNVEV (reference sequence). Trimming left V 4 bases short and J 3 bases short, with 15 bases between. This chain's CDR3 is CASSWNRGGKETQYF. The CDR3 DNA sequence: TGTGCCAGCAGTTGGAACAGGGGAGGCAAAGAGACCCAGTACTTC.

CDR3 in DNA: TGTGCCAGCAGTGACTCCCCGGGCCGTGGCGGGGAGCTGTTTTTT. Translation: CASSDSPGRGGELFF. V gene TRBV6-4 combines with J gene TRBJ2-2, with no clear D. The CDR3 is 15 residues long. Trimming stripped 0 bases from V and 7 bases from J, with 12 bases between. CDR1 MRHNA and CDR2 SNTAGT come from the germline V gene.

The chain has TRBV5-5 and TRBJ2-1, with D unclear. The CDR3 runs 16 residues. Trimming shortened V by 0 bases and J by 5 bases, and 15 bases separated the two germline ends. Germline V lookup: CDR1 SGHKS, CDR2 YYEKEE (reference sequence). CDR3 DNA sequence: TGTGCCAGCAGCTTGGGGGTCGGTATGGTCAACAATGAGCAGTTCTTC. Amino acid sequence: CASSLGVGMVNNEQFF.

This chain joins TRBV29-1 and TRBJ1-3, with D tentatively TRBD1 (5 bases). The CDR3 length is 13 residues. Germline V gives CDR1 SQVTM, CDR2 ANQGSEA. Trimming pared 6 bases from V and 2 bases from J, leaving 11 bases between. The CDR3 is CSVSGTPGNTIYF. The CDR3 region has the DNA TGCAGCGTCAGCGGGACGCCTGGAAACACCATATATTTT.

The V gene is TRBV19, the J gene TRBJ1-3; tentatively, D is TRBD1 (5 bases). This CDR3 spans 16 amino acids. The V end lost 7 bases, the J end lost 4 bases, and 20 bases lay between the germline ends. From germline, CDR1 is LNHDA and CDR2 SQIVND (reference sequence). In DNA form, the CDR3 reads TGTGCCAGTAATACCGGGACGTTAAGATCCGGAAACACCATATATTTT. Encoded protein: CASNTGTLRSGNTIYF.

The chain has TRBV7-8 and TRBJ2-1; 7 bases agree with TRBD1. Germline V gene lookup returns CDR1 SGHVS and CDR2 FQNEAQ. With V trimmed by 5 bases and J by 4 bases, 5 bases remained unmatched. This CDR3 is built from 14 residues. DNA for the CDR3: TGTGCCAGCAGCACCGGGACAGCTTACAATGAGCAGTTCTTC. This codes for CASSTGTAYNEQFF. The complete variable domain, with remaining parts taken from reference TRBV7-8 and TRBJ2-1, reads GAGVSQSPRYKVAKRGQDVALRCDPISGHVSLFWYQQALGQGPEFLTYFQNEAQLDKSGLPSDRFFAERPEGSVSTLKIQRTQQEDSAVYLCASSTGTAYNEQFFGPGTRLTVL.

The chain has TRBV11-2 and TRBJ2-3; 8 bases agree with TRBD1. The CDR3 has 19 amino acids. Germline CDR1 reads SGHAT; CDR2 reads FQNNGV. V was pared by 3 bases and J by 4 bases, with 18 bases of the junction left unmatched. The CDR3 region is CASSLGTAFAGGFSDTQYF. CDR3 DNA sequence: TGTGCCAGCAGCTTGGGAACCGCGTTTGCAGGGGGCTTTTCAGATACGCAGTATTTT.

The rearrangement uses TRBV28 and TRBJ2-7; D possibly corresponds to TRBD2 (6 bases). V was clipped by 3 bases and J by 0 bases, with 9 bases between them. Germline assignment: CDR1 MDHEN and CDR2 SYDVKM. The CDR3 consists of 14 residues. For the CDR3, the DNA is TGTGCCAGCAGTTTGGTCGGGAGCTCCTACGAGCAGTACTTC. It encodes CASSLVGSSYEQYF. Full variable domain (outside the CDR3, taken from reference TRBV28 and TRBJ2-7): DVKVTQSSRYLVKRTGEKVFLECVQDMDHENMFWYRQDPGLGLRLIYFSYDVKMKEKGDIPEGYSVSREKKERFSLILESASTNQTSMYLCASSLVGSSYEQYFGPGTRLTVT.

V usage is TRBV7-9 and J usage is TRBJ2-1; D perhaps matches TRBD1 (6 bases). The germline gives CDR1 SEHNR, CDR2 FQNEAQ (reference sequence). This CDR3 comprises 15 residues. The V gene lost 5 bases and the J gene lost 10 bases, with 21 bases spanning the gap. The CDR3 bases are TGTGCCAGCAGCATTTTGACAGGTCTTTGGGAAGAGCAGTTCTTC. Translation gives CASSILTGLWEEQFF. The full variable domain, rest sourced from reference TRBV7-9 and TRBJ2-1, is DTGVSQNPRHKITKRGQNVTFRCDPISEHNRLYWYRQTLGQGPEFLTYFQNEAQLEKSRLLSDRFSAERPKGSFSTLEIQRTEQGDSAMYLCASSILTGLWEEQFFGPGTRLTVL.

The chain employs TRBV10-2 and TRBJ1-5; D may be TRBD1 (5 bases). Germline assignment: CDR1 WSHSY and CDR2 SAAADI. The length of the CDR3 is 15 residues. Trimming removed 2 bases at V and 4 bases at J, with 12 bases between. CDR3 nucleotide sequence: TGCGCCAGCAGTGAGGTTCCAGGGTTGAATCAGCCCCAGCATTTT. Translating gives CASSEVPGLNQPQHF.